Shown below are 10 T cell receptor beta chains from a single sample sequenced in a study of CD8 T cells in ankylosing spondylitis. Notes on the study in general: In ankylosing spondylitis blood, a motif of roughly eight highly homologous TCR beta variants appeared characteristic.

Antigens for these TCRs are unknown. TCRdb independently ran MiXCR on the 5' RACE reads; one entry per CDR3 protein. In the table there are 470,000 or so distinct CDR3 sequences, about 24% of which are singletons. Input material: blood, either unsorted or a sorted T cell fraction (not recorded which). The receptors were sampled from a male donor with ankylosing spondylitis.

This chain connects TRBV2 to TRBJ2-2, with 8 bases aligning to TRBD1. The J segment lost 1 base and the V segment lost 5 bases, leaving 3 bases of the junction unmatched. The germline gives CDR1 SNHLY, CDR2 FYNNEI. The CDR3 runs to 15 residues. CDR3 DNA sequence: TGTGCCAGCAGTCGGGACAGGATGAACACCGGGGAGCTGTTTTTT. Its translation is CASSRDRMNTGELFF.

This CDR3 is CASSQDRSGTSTDTQYF. CDR3 bases: TGTGCCAGCAGCCAAGATCGTAGCGGGACTAGCACAGATACGCAGTATTTT. The gene calls are TRBV4-2 and TRBJ2-3; TRBD2 matches at 8 bases. The V gene's germline CDR1 is LGHNA and CDR2 YNFKEQ. V lost 0 bases, J lost 0 bases, and 5 bases stayed unmatched. The CDR3 length is 17 residues.

The genes are TRBV7-6 and TRBJ1-4, with D possibly being TRBD1 (5 bases). V lost 4 bases, J lost 3 bases, and 9 bases lay in between. Germline loops: CDR1 SGHVS, CDR2 FNYEAQ. There are 14 residues in the CDR3. For the CDR3, the DNA is TGTGCCAGCAGCTGGGGGGGTTCTAATGAAAAACTGTTTTTT. The encoded protein is CASSWGGSNEKLFF.

This clonotype was seen ten or more times. The V call is TRBV7-2, the J call TRBJ2-7; 9 positions match TRBD1. CDR3 length: 14 residues. Germline lookup yields CDR1 SGHTA and CDR2 FQGNSA. The V segment lost 5 bases and the J segment 6 bases; nucleotides outside the gene matches: 8. The CDR3: CASSPGTGLSEQYV. In DNA, the CDR3 is TGTGCCAGCAGCCCCGGGACAGGGTTATCCGAGCAGTACGTC.

This clonotype showed up just a few times. This chain links TRBV9 with TRBJ2-1; 9 bases line up with TRBD2. The germline V gene encodes CDR1 SGDLS and CDR2 YYNGEE. This CDR3 has 17 amino acids. After removal of 0 bases from V and 4 bases from J, the junction contained 8 bases not matched to a gene. CDR3 sequence (DNA): TGTGCCAGCAGCGTAGAAGCGGGAGGTCCAATATACAATGAGCAGTTCTTC. Protein product: CASSVEAGGPIYNEQFF.

This clonotype occurred a few times. V and J are TRBV5-1 and TRBJ2-3; TRBD2 matches at 8 bases. CDR1 SGHRS and CDR2 YFSETQ come from the germline V gene. The CDR3 has 14 residues. V shed 5 bases, J shed 5 bases, and the junction held 7 bases outside the gene matches. The CDR3 DNA reads as TGCGCCAGCAGTTACGGACTAGCTGGAGATACGCAGTATTTT. Its protein product is CASSYGLAGDTQYF.

This clonotype was seen a few times. This sequence joins TRBV28 and TRBJ2-2; 8 nucleotides line up with TRBD2. The CDR3 covers 14 residues. Trimming removed 5 bases from V and 5 bases from J; junction bases left unmatched: 4. Germline V lookup: CDR1 MDHEN, CDR2 SYDVKM. The chain's CDR3 is CASSEAGETGELFF. CDR3 in DNA: TGTGCCAGCAGTGAAGCGGGAGAGACCGGGGAGCTGTTTTTT.

CDR3 protein: CASSWGQGSEKLFF. In DNA, the CDR3 is TGCGCCAGCTCCTGGGGTCAGGGAAGTGAAAAACTGTTTTTT. This rearrangement joins TRBV5-1 to TRBJ1-4; D might be TRBD1 (5 bases). CDR3 length equals 14 residues. The V gene lost 7 bases and the J gene lost 7 bases, with 17 bases spanning the gap. Per the germline V gene, CDR1 is SGHRS and CDR2 is YFSETQ.

The V gene is TRBV20-1, the J gene TRBJ2-1; maybe TRBD2 (5 bases). The germline V and J ends were trimmed by 0 bases and 4 bases, with 13 bases remaining between them. In germline, CDR1 is DFQATT, CDR2 SNEGSKA (reference sequence). This CDR3 comprises 15 residues. The CDR3 region is CSARDRTRPYNEQFF. The DNA of the CDR3 is TGCAGTGCTAGAGATCGCACTAGACCATACAATGAGCAGTTCTTC.

The chain couples TRBV20-1 to TRBJ1-4, with D possibly TRBD1 on 5 matching bases. The CDR3 length is 11 residues. The ends were cut back, 5 bases at V and 10 bases at J, with 11 bases in the middle. CDR1 is DFQATT, CDR2 SNEGSKA, per germline (reference sequence). CDR3 sequence reads: CSAPTGVKLFF. The CDR3 nucleotides read TGCAGTGCTCCCACGGGGGTAAAACTGTTTTTT.